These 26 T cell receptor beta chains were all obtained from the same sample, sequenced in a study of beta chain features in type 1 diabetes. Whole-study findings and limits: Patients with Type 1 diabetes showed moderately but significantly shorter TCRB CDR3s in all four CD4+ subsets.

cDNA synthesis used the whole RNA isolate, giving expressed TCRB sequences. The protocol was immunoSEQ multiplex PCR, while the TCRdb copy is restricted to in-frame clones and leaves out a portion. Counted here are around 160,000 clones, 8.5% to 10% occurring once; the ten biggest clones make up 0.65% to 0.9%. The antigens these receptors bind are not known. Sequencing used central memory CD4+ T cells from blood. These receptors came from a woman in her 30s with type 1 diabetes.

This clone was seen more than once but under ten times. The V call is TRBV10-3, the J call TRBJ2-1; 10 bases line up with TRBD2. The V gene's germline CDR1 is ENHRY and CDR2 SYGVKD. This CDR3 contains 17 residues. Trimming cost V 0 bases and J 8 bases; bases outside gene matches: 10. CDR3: CAISESTASGSQDEQFF. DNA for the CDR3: TGTGCCATCAGTGAGTCGACGGCTAGCGGGAGTCAGGATGAGCAGTTCTTC.

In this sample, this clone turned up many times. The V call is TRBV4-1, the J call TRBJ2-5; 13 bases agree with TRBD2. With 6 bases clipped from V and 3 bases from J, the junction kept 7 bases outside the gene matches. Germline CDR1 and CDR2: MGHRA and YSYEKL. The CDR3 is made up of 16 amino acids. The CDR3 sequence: CASRQTSGRLEETQYF. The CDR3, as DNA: TGCGCCAGCAGACAGACTAGCGGGAGGTTGGAAGAGACCCAGTACTTC.

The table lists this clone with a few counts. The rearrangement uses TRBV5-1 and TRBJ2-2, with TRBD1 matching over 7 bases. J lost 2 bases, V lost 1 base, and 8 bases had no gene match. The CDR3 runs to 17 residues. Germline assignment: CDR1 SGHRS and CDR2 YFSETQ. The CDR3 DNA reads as TGCGCCAGCAGCTTGAGGGCAGACAGGGCCAACACCGGGGAGCTGTTTTTT. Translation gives CASSLRADRANTGELFF.

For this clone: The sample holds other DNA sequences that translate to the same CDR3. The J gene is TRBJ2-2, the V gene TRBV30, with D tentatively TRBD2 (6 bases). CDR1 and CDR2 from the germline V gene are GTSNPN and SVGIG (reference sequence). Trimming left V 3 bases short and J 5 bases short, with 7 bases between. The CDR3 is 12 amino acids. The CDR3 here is CAWSGSTGELFF. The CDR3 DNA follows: TGTGCCTGGAGCGGGAGTACCGGGGAGCTGTTTTTT.

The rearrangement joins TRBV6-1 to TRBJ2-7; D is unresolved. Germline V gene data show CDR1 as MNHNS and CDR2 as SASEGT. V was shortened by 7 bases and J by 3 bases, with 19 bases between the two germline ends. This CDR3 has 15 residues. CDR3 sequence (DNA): TGTGCCAGCACCCCCAGCGCGAATGGAATCTACGAGCAGTACTTC. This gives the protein CASTPSANGIYEQYF.

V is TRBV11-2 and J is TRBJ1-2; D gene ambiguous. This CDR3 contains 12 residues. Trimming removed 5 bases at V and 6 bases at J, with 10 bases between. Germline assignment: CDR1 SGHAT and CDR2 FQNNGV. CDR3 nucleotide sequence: TGTGCCAGCAGCCCGGGGTTAGATGGCTACACCTTC. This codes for CASSPGLDGYTF. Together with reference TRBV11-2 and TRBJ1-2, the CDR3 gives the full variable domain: EAGVAQSPRYKIIEKRQSVAFWCNPISGHATLYWYQQILGQGPKLLIQFQNNGVVDDSQLPKDRFSAERLKGVDSTLKIQPAKLEDSAVYLCASSPGLDGYTFGSGTRLTVV.

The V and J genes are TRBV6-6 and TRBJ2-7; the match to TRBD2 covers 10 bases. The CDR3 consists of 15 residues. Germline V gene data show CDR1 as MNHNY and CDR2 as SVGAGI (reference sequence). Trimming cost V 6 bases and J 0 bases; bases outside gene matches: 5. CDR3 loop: CASSHIAGGSYEQYF. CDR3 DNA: TGTGCCAGCAGCCATATAGCGGGGGGCTCCTACGAGCAGTACTTC.

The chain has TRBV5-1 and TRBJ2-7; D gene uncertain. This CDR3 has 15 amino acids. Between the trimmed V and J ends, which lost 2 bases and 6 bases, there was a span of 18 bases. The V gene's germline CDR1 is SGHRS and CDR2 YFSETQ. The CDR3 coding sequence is TGCGCCAGCAGCTTAAACAGTTTGGTGGCTTCCGAGCAGTACTTC. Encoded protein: CASSLNSLVASEQYF.

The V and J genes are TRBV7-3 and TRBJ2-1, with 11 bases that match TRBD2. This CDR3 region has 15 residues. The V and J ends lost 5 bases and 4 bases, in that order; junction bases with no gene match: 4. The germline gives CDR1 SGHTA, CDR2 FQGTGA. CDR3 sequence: CASSPTSGTYNEQFF. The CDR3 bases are TGTGCCAGCAGCCCGACTAGCGGGACATACAATGAGCAGTTCTTC.

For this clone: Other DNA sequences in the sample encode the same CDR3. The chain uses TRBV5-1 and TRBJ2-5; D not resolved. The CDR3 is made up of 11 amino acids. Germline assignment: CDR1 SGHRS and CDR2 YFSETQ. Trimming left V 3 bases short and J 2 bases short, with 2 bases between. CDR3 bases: TGCGCCAGCAGCTCTCAAGAGACCCAGTACTTC. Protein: CASSSQETQYF.

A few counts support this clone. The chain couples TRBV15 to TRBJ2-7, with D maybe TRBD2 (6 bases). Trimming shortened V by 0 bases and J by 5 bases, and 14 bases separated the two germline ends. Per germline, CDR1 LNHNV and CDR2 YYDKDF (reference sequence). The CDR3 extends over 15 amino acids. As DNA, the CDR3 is TGTGCCACCAGCAGAGATTGGAGGGGTTTCGACGAGCAGTACTTC. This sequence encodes CATSRDWRGFDEQYF. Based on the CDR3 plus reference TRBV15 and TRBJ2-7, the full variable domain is DAMVIQNPRYQVTQFGKPVTLSCSQTLNHNVMYWYQQKSSQAPKLLFHYYDKDFNNEADTPDNFQSRRPNTSFCFLDIRSPGLGDTAMYLCATSRDWRGFDEQYFGPGTRLTVT.

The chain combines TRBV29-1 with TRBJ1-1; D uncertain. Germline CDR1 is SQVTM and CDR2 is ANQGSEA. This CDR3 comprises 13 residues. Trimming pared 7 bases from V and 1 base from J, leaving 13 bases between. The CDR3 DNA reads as TGCAGCGGGAGAGTACAAGAGAACACTGAAGCTTTCTTT. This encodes CSGRVQENTEAFF.

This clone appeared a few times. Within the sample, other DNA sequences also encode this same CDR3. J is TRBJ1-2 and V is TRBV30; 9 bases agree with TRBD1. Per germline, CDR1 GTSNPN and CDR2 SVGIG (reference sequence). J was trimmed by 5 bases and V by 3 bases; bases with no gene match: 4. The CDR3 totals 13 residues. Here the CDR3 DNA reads TGTGCCTGGAGCGTGGGGACAGGGTATGGCTACACCTTC. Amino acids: CAWSVGTGYGYTF.

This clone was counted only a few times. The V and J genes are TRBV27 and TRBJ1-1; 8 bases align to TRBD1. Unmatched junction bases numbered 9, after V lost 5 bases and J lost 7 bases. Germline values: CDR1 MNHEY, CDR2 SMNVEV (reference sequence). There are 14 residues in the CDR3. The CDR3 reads CASSPLGQGGEAFF. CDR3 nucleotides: TGTGCCAGCAGTCCACTTGGACAGGGAGGTGAAGCTTTCTTT.

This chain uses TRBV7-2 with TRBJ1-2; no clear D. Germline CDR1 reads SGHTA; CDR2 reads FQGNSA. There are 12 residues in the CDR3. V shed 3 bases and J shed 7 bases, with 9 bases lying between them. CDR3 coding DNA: TGTGCCAGCAGCTTTTTGAGGGCTGGCTACACCTTC. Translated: CASSFLRAGYTF.

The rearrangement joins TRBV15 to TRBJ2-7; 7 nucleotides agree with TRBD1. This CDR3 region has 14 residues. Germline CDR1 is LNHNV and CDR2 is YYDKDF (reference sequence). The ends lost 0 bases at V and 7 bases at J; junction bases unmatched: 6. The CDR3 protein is CATSRDGTDREQYF. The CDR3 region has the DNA TGTGCCACCAGCAGAGATGGGACAGATAGGGAGCAGTACTTC.

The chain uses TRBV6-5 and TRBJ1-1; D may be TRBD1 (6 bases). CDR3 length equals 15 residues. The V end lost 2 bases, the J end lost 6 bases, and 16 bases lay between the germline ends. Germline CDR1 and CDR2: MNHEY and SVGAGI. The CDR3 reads CASSYDEGGSAEAFF. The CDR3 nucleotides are TGTGCCAGCAGTTACGACGAAGGGGGTAGCGCTGAAGCTTTCTTT.

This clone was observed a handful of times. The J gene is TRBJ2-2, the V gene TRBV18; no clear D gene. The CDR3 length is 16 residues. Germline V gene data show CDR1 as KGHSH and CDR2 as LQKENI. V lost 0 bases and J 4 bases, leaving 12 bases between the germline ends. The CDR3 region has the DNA TGTGCCAGCTCACCACCAACAGCCGTGGGCACCGGGGAGCTGTTTTTT. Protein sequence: CASSPPTAVGTGELFF. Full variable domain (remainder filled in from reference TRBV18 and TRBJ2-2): NAGVMQNPRHLVRRRGQEARLRCSPMKGHSHVYWYRQLPEEGLKFMVYLQKENIIDESGMPKERFSAEFPKEGPSILRIQQVVRGDSAAYFCASSPPTAVGTGELFFGEGSRLTVL.

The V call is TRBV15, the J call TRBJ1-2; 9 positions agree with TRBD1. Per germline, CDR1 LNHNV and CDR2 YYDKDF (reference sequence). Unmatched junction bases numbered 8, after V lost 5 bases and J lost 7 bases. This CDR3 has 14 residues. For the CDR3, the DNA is TGTGCCACCAGCGGTAACAGGGGGCGAGGTGGCTACACCTTC. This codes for CATSGNRGRGGYTF.

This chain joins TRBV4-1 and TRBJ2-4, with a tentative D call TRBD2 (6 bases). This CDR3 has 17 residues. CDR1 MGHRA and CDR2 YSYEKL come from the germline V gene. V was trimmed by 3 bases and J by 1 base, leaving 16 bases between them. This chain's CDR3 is CASSHPAGKSAKNIQYF. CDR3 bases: TGCGCCAGCAGCCACCCCGCGGGGAAGTCGGCCAAAAACATTCAGTACTTC.

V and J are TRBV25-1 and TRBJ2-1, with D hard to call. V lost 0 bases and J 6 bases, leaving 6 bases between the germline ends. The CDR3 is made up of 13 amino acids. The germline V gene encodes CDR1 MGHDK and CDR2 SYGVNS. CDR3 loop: CASSEYPGNEQFF. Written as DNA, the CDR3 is TGTGCCAGCAGTGAATACCCCGGCAATGAGCAGTTCTTC.

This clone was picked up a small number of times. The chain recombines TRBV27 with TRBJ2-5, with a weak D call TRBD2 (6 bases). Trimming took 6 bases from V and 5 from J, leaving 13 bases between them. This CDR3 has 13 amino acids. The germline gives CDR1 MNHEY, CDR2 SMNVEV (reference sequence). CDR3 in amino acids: CASRNSGMETQYF. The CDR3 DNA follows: TGTGCCAGCAGGAATAGCGGTATGGAGACCCAGTACTTC.

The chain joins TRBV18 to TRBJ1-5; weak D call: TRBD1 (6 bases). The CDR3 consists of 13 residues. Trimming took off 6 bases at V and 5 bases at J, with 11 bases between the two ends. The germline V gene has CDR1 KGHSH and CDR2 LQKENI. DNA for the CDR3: TGTGCCAGCTCGCCCGAGGGGGATCAGCCCCAGCATTTT. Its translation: CASSPEGDQPQHF.

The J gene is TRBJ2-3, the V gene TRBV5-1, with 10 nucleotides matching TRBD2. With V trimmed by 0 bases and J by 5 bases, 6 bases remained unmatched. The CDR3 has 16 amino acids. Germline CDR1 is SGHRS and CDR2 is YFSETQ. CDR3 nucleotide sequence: TGCGCCAGCAGCTTGGAGCGCGGGACTAGCGTAGATACGCAGTATTTT. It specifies CASSLERGTSVDTQYF.

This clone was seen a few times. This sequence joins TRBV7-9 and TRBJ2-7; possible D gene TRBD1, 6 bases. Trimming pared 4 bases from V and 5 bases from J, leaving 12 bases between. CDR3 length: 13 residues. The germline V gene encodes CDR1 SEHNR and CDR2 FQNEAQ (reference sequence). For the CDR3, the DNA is TGTGCCAGCAGCTATACGACAGGCAACGAGCAGTACTTC. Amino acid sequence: CASSYTTGNEQYF.

The CDR3 nucleotides read TGTGCCAGCACTCCCGGGTGGAGCAACTATGGCTACACCTTC. Residues: CASTPGWSNYGYTF. This chain links TRBV25-1 with TRBJ1-2; D call uncertain. Germline assignment: CDR1 MGHDK and CDR2 SYGVNS. The CDR3 spans 14 residues. Trimming shortened V by 7 bases and J by 2 bases, and 14 bases separated the two germline ends.